Listed below are T cell receptor beta chains from one sample, sequenced in a study of T-cell memory formation after mild COVID-19. TCRdb reprocessed the 5' RACE reads via MiXCR and lists one record per CDR3 protein. The table includes about 260,000 distinct CDR3 sequences, around 15% detected once. What was sequenced was PBMCs or a T cell subset sorted from them (not recorded which). These receptor sequences come from a man aged 18 to 30 who had mild COVID-19 (a few samples of this study predate the infection). Cell type and time point are not known. CDR3s include the opening cysteine and the closing phenylalanine or tryptophan. A D gene is named only where the DNA matches it firmly. Where a row states a size, it is once, few, many or the class of an expanded clone; other rows omit it.

d_call: NA; v_call: TRBV28; j_call: TRBJ2-2; clone_size: NA; cdr3_aa: CASISRTGELFF; cdr3_nt: TGTGCCAGCATTTCGCGGACCGGGGAGCTGTTTTTT
d_call: NA; v_call: TRBV28; j_call: TRBJ2-3; clone_size: NA; cdr3_aa: CASYPQHSDTQYF; cdr3_nt: TGTGCCAGCTACCCCCAGCATTCAGATACGCAGTATTTT
d_call: NA; v_call: TRBV24-1; j_call: TRBJ2-5; clone_size: few; cdr3_aa: CATSDARGARETQYF; cdr3_nt: TGTGCCACCAGTGACGCCCGGGGGGCGCGTGAGACCCAGTACTTC
d_call: TRBD1; v_call: TRBV24-1; j_call: TRBJ2-5; clone_size: few; cdr3_aa: CATSDTQGAGETQYF; cdr3_nt: TGTGCCACCAGTGATACACAGGGGGCAGGGGAGACCCAGTACTTC
d_call: NA; v_call: TRBV4-3; j_call: TRBJ1-6; clone_size: NA; cdr3_aa: CASSQDPRRGSPLHF; cdr3_nt: TGCGCCAGCAGCCAAGATCCCCGAAGGGGATCACCCCTCCACTTT
d_call: NA; v_call: TRBV2; j_call: TRBJ2-5; clone_size: few; cdr3_aa: CASSAQPGDETQYF; cdr3_nt: TGTGCCAGCAGTGCGCAACCCGGGGATGAGACCCAGTACTTC
d_call: TRBD2; v_call: TRBV12-3/TRBV12-4; j_call: TRBJ2-1; clone_size: few; cdr3_aa: CASSLKTSGRNEQFF; cdr3_nt: TGTGCCAGCAGTTTAAAGACTAGCGGCCGGAATGAGCAGTTCTTC
d_call: NA; v_call: TRBV12-3/TRBV12-4; j_call: TRBJ2-5; clone_size: NA; cdr3_aa: CASSYSNNQETQYF; cdr3_nt: TGTGCCAGCAGTTACTCAAATAACCAAGAGACCCAGTACTTC
d_call: TRBD2; v_call: TRBV6-2/TRBV6-3; j_call: TRBJ2-3; clone_size: NA; cdr3_aa: CASSYLTSGGLSTDTQYF; cdr3_nt: TGTGCCAGCAGCTACCTGACTAGCGGGGGGCTTAGCACAGATACGCAGTATTTT
d_call: TRBD2; v_call: TRBV5-1; j_call: TRBJ2-3; clone_size: NA; cdr3_aa: CASSLATSGGYTDTQYF; cdr3_nt: TGCGCCAGCAGCTTGGCCACTAGCGGGGGGTACACAGATACGCAGTATTTT
d_call: NA; v_call: TRBV6-1; j_call: TRBJ2-7; clone_size: NA; cdr3_aa: CASSTRDSPTANYEQYF; cdr3_nt: TGTGCCAGCAGCACGCGGGACTCTCCCACTGCGAACTACGAGCAGTACTTC
d_call: NA; v_call: TRBV7-2; j_call: TRBJ1-2; clone_size: NA; cdr3_aa: CASSLAHEGNYGYTF; cdr3_nt: TGTGCCAGCAGCTTAGCGCATGAGGGTAACTATGGCTACACCTTC
d_call: NA; v_call: TRBV7-2; j_call: TRBJ1-5; clone_size: many; cdr3_aa: CASSLWHSGQSNQPQHF; cdr3_nt: TGTGCCAGCAGCTTGTGGCACTCGGGACAAAGCAATCAGCCCCAGCATTTT
d_call: NA; v_call: TRBV20-1; j_call: TRBJ1-2; clone_size: NA; cdr3_aa: CSARADGYTF; cdr3_nt: TGCAGTGCTAGAGCGGATGGCTACACCTTC
d_call: NA; v_call: TRBV11-2; j_call: TRBJ1-2; clone_size: NA; cdr3_aa: CASSLIGTKDGYTF; cdr3_nt: TGTGCCAGCAGCTTAATTGGGACAAAAGATGGCTACACCTTC
d_call: NA; v_call: TRBV6-5; j_call: TRBJ1-3; clone_size: few; cdr3_aa: CASSPGGGGNTIYF; cdr3_nt: TGTGCCAGCAGCCCCGGGGGGGGCGGAAACACCATATATTTT
d_call: NA; v_call: TRBV4-1; j_call: TRBJ2-2; clone_size: NA; cdr3_aa: CASSQVNRVGELFF; cdr3_nt: TGCGCCAGCAGCCAAGTGAATAGAGTCGGGGAGCTGTTTTTT
d_call: NA; v_call: TRBV10-3; j_call: TRBJ1-2; clone_size: few; cdr3_aa: CAISEGPYGYTF; cdr3_nt: TGTGCCATCAGTGAGGGGCCCTATGGCTACACCTTC
d_call: NA; v_call: TRBV5-6; j_call: TRBJ2-7; clone_size: NA; cdr3_aa: CASSLERGAYEQYF; cdr3_nt: TGTGCCAGCAGCTTGGAAAGGGGGGCCTACGAGCAGTACTTC
d_call: TRBD2; v_call: TRBV12-3/TRBV12-4; j_call: TRBJ2-2; clone_size: NA; cdr3_aa: CASSSSGVTGELFF; cdr3_nt: TGTGCCAGCAGCAGTAGCGGGGTCACCGGGGAGCTGTTTTTT
d_call: NA; v_call: TRBV4-3; j_call: TRBJ2-5; clone_size: many; cdr3_aa: CASSQDGGRTVRETQYF; cdr3_nt: TGCGCCAGCAGCCAAGACGGAGGACGGACGGTCCGGGAGACCCAGTACTTC
d_call: NA; v_call: TRBV27; j_call: TRBJ1-1; clone_size: few; cdr3_aa: CASAEGTEAFF; cdr3_nt: TGTGCCAGCGCCGAAGGGACTGAAGCTTTCTTT
d_call: NA; v_call: TRBV20-1; j_call: TRBJ2-1; clone_size: NA; cdr3_aa: CSARVPVGGSYNEQFF; cdr3_nt: TGCAGTGCTAGAGTCCCCGTGGGAGGTTCCTACAATGAGCAGTTCTTC
d_call: NA; v_call: TRBV5-1; j_call: TRBJ2-1; clone_size: NA; cdr3_aa: CASSLGFYNEQFF; cdr3_nt: TGCGCCAGCAGCTTGGGTTTCTACAATGAGCAGTTCTTC
d_call: NA; v_call: TRBV7-9; j_call: TRBJ1-1; clone_size: few; cdr3_aa: CASSLEGGLGTEAFF; cdr3_nt: TGTGCCAGCAGCTTAGAAGGGGGGCTGGGGACTGAAGCTTTCTTT
d_call: NA; v_call: TRBV18; j_call: TRBJ2-2; clone_size: many; cdr3_aa: CASRQGFANTGELFF; cdr3_nt: TGTGCCAGCCGCCAGGGGTTCGCGAACACCGGGGAGCTGTTTTTT
d_call: TRBD1; v_call: TRBV6-5; j_call: TRBJ2-2; clone_size: few; cdr3_aa: CASRRQGEGTGELFF; cdr3_nt: TGTGCCAGCAGAAGACAGGGGGAGGGGACCGGGGAGCTGTTTTTT
d_call: TRBD1; v_call: TRBV20-1; j_call: TRBJ2-7; clone_size: NA; cdr3_aa: CSAADRGRNYEQYF; cdr3_nt: TGCAGTGCTGCAGACAGGGGTCGTAACTACGAGCAGTACTTC
d_call: NA; v_call: TRBV20-1; j_call: TRBJ1-5; clone_size: NA; cdr3_aa: CSARDRLNQPQHF; cdr3_nt: TGCAGTGCTAGAGACCGTCTTAATCAGCCCCAGCATTTT
d_call: NA; v_call: TRBV6-5; j_call: TRBJ1-4; clone_size: NA; cdr3_aa: CASGRHPEEEKLFF; cdr3_nt: TGTGCCAGCGGGAGACATCCCGAGGAAGAAAAACTGTTTTTT
d_call: NA; v_call: TRBV4-1; j_call: TRBJ2-2; clone_size: few; cdr3_aa: CASSQVMAGQTGELFF; cdr3_nt: TGCGCCAGCAGCCAAGTTATGGCAGGGCAAACCGGGGAGCTGTTTTTT
d_call: NA; v_call: TRBV12-3/TRBV12-4; j_call: TRBJ1-5; clone_size: NA; cdr3_aa: CASSLLPSDQPQHF; cdr3_nt: TGTGCCAGCAGTTTACTTCCGTCGGATCAGCCCCAGCATTTT
d_call: NA; v_call: TRBV7-2; j_call: TRBJ1-2; clone_size: few; cdr3_aa: CASSARGSGYTF; cdr3_nt: TGTGCCAGCAGCGCTAGGGGTAGTGGCTACACCTTC
d_call: NA; v_call: TRBV5-1; j_call: TRBJ1-5; clone_size: NA; cdr3_aa: CASSLHLDQPQHF; cdr3_nt: TGCGCCAGCAGCCTCCACTTAGATCAGCCCCAGCATTTT
d_call: TRBD2; v_call: TRBV4-2; j_call: TRBJ2-1; clone_size: many; cdr3_aa: CASSQGTSGYNEQFF; cdr3_nt: TGTGCCAGCAGCCAAGGGACTAGCGGCTACAATGAGCAGTTCTTC
d_call: NA; v_call: TRBV7-9; j_call: TRBJ2-3; clone_size: few; cdr3_aa: CASSSSGRTTDTQYF; cdr3_nt: TGTGCCAGCAGCTCCTCGGGACGGACCACAGATACGCAGTATTTT
d_call: TRBD2; v_call: TRBV5-1; j_call: TRBJ2-1; clone_size: many; cdr3_aa: CASSLDSGGYNEQFF; cdr3_nt: TGCGCCAGCAGCTTGGATAGCGGGGGGTACAATGAGCAGTTCTTC
d_call: TRBD1; v_call: TRBV7-9; j_call: TRBJ1-6; clone_size: few; cdr3_aa: CASSERQGGVSPLHF; cdr3_nt: TGTGCCAGCAGCGAACGACAGGGAGGAGTTTCACCCCTCCACTTT
d_call: NA; v_call: TRBV30; j_call: TRBJ1-1; clone_size: NA; cdr3_aa: CAWRGDGNAEAFF; cdr3_nt: TGTGCCTGGAGGGGGGATGGAAACGCTGAAGCTTTCTTT
d_call: NA; v_call: TRBV6-5; j_call: TRBJ2-5; clone_size: NA; cdr3_aa: CASSLGSRLGETQYF; cdr3_nt: TGTGCCAGCAGTTTAGGGTCTAGGCTGGGAGAGACCCAGTACTTC
d_call: NA; v_call: TRBV6-5; j_call: TRBJ1-2; clone_size: NA; cdr3_aa: CASKIGGNYGYTF; cdr3_nt: TGTGCCAGCAAAATAGGGGGGAACTATGGCTACACCTTC
d_call: TRBD1; v_call: TRBV27; j_call: TRBJ1-5; clone_size: NA; cdr3_aa: CASREQGANQPQHF; cdr3_nt: TGTGCCAGCAGGGAACAGGGGGCCAATCAGCCCCAGCATTTT
d_call: NA; v_call: TRBV5-4; j_call: TRBJ2-7; clone_size: few; cdr3_aa: CASGRQGNSYEQYF; cdr3_nt: TGTGCCAGCGGAAGGCAGGGGAACTCCTACGAGCAGTACTTC
d_call: TRBD1; v_call: TRBV27; j_call: TRBJ2-7; clone_size: once; cdr3_aa: CASSRGGVYEQYF; cdr3_nt: TGTGCCAGCTCCCGAGGGGGCGTCTACGAGCAGTACTTC
d_call: NA; v_call: TRBV4-1; j_call: TRBJ2-1; clone_size: NA; cdr3_aa: CASSQDPLYNEQFF; cdr3_nt: TGCGCCAGCAGCCAAGATCCCCTCTACAATGAGCAGTTCTTC
d_call: NA; v_call: TRBV5-1; j_call: TRBJ2-2; clone_size: NA; cdr3_aa: CASSPRDDLGELFF; cdr3_nt: TGCGCCAGCAGCCCCCGGGACGACCTCGGGGAGCTGTTTTTT
d_call: NA; v_call: TRBV15; j_call: TRBJ2-5; clone_size: NA; cdr3_aa: CATSERGEPETQYF; cdr3_nt: TGTGCCACCAGCGAGAGGGGAGAACCAGAGACCCAGTACTTC
d_call: NA; v_call: TRBV12-3/TRBV12-4; j_call: TRBJ2-5; clone_size: few; cdr3_aa: CASSLDRVRVETQYF; cdr3_nt: TGTGCCAGCAGTTTAGACAGGGTGAGGGTAGAGACCCAGTACTTC
d_call: TRBD2; v_call: TRBV5-1; j_call: TRBJ2-3; clone_size: many; cdr3_aa: CASSSHSGGGLTDTQYF; cdr3_nt: TGCGCCAGCAGCTCGCATAGCGGGGGGGGACTCACAGATACGCAGTATTTT
d_call: TRBD2; v_call: TRBV6-1; j_call: TRBJ2-3; clone_size: many; cdr3_aa: CASSEGTSHTDTQYF; cdr3_nt: TGTGCCAGCAGTGAAGGGACTAGCCACACAGATACGCAGTATTTT
d_call: NA; v_call: TRBV4-1; j_call: TRBJ1-5; clone_size: few; cdr3_aa: CASSLSGTGYNQPQHF; cdr3_nt: TGCGCCAGCAGCCTTTCCGGGACGGGGTATAATCAGCCCCAGCATTTT
d_call: NA; v_call: TRBV28; j_call: TRBJ2-1; clone_size: NA; cdr3_aa: CAWGKNEQFF; cdr3_nt: TGTGCCTGGGGGAAGAATGAGCAGTTCTTC
d_call: NA; v_call: TRBV5-1; j_call: TRBJ2-2; clone_size: NA; cdr3_aa: CASSLAPGTGELFF; cdr3_nt: TGCGCCAGCAGCTTGGCACCGGGGACCGGGGAGCTGTTTTTT
d_call: NA; v_call: TRBV12-5; j_call: TRBJ2-3; clone_size: few; cdr3_aa: CASGFGTVTDTQYF; cdr3_nt: TGTGCTAGTGGATTCGGAACTGTCACAGATACGCAGTATTTT
d_call: NA; v_call: TRBV29-1; j_call: TRBJ2-7; clone_size: NA; cdr3_aa: CSVASQGFSHEQYF; cdr3_nt: TGCAGCGTTGCCTCACAGGGTTTCTCCCACGAGCAGTACTTC